This TCR beta chain was sequenced during a study of OX40 agonist ivuxolimab in advanced cancers. The overall study: The dose-escalation cohort was about 83% male, with a mean age of 60 years, ranging about 23 to 80. The study reported partial responses in three patients: one hepatocellular carcinoma, two cutaneous melanoma.

Unmatched junction bases numbered 2, after V lost 1 base and J lost 2 bases. Germline CDR1 is SGHTA and CDR2 is FQGTGA. The CDR3 is made up of 15 amino acids. Samples were taken at baseline and on day 1 of cycles 4 and 7. This clone appeared a few times. The antigen is undetermined. The protocol was immunoSEQ multiplex PCR, while the TCRdb copy is restricted to in-frame clones and leaves out a portion. The table records tens of thousands of clones, around 77% of them present only once. General observations from the study: In the expanded peripheral T cells, antigen specificity was never determined.

The specimen was CD4+ or CD8+ T cells sorted from blood, collected in a trial of the OX40 agonist ivuxolimab. The TCR originated in an adult with an advanced solid tumor such as melanoma, head and neck, liver or kidney cancer. The chain has TRBV7-3 and TRBJ2-1; 7 bases line up with TRBD2. CDR3 nucleotide sequence: TGTGCCAGCAGCTTAAGAGGACTAGCCTACAATGAGCAGTTCTTC. It specifies CASSLRGLAYNEQFF.